Reported below is one T cell receptor beta chain. Data came from immunoSEQ multiplex PCR; TCRdb stores just in-frame clones and leaves some out. The sample consists of 65,000 to 85,000 clones, 80% to 90% of them appearing once. This specimen comes from a study of T cell responses to AZD1222 COVID-19 vaccine. Germline V gives CDR1 SGDLS, CDR2 YYNGEE. V was cut by 0 bases and J by 5 bases, with 23 bases left in between. This CDR3 comprises 19 residues. This TCR was sampled from an adult who received the AZD1222 COVID-19 vaccine. The rearrangement joins TRBV9 to TRBJ2-2, with D tentatively TRBD1 or TRBD2 (5 bases each). Source: peripheral blood, taken 28 days after the second AZD1222 dose. The CDR3 DNA reads as TGTGCCAGCAGCGTAGTCCGACGCTCGGGACCCCTGAGTACCGGGGAGCTGTTTTTT. Translating gives CASSVVRRSGPLSTGELFF.